This paragraph reports one T cell receptor beta chain. These data come from a study of blood T cell repertoires in COVID-19. Sequenced by immunoSEQ multiplex PCR; TCRdb stores in-frame clones only, minus some. The table shows about 100,000 clones, with 75% to 95% occurring only once. Trimming cost V 5 bases and J 5 bases; bases outside gene matches: 17. The germline gives CDR1 MDHEN, CDR2 SYDVKM. The CDR3 loop spans 19 amino acids. The sequenced sample was peripheral blood. This clonotype originated in a human donor in a cohort sampled during active COVID-19. The V gene is TRBV28, the J gene TRBJ2-7, with 14 bases lining up with TRBD2. The chain's CDR3 is CASSRIPGTSGSELNEQYF. The CDR3 DNA is TGTGCCAGCAGTCGGATACCCGGGACTAGCGGGAGTGAGTTGAACGAGCAGTACTTC.